Listed below are T cell receptor beta chains from one sample, sequenced in a study of T cells in Graves' hyperthyroidism and ophthalmopathy. A single record per CDR3 protein comes from TCRdb applying MiXCR to the multiplex PCR reads. The table has around 490,000 distinct CDR3 sequences, just under 20% seen once. The sample taken for sequencing was blood. The origin of the receptors is a man aged 35-49 years with Graves' ophthalmopathy. The CDR3 runs from the conserved cysteine through the conserved F or W. Each record gives: CDR3 length, D gene, J gene, clone size, V gene, CDR3 protein, CDR3 DNA. D genes are given only for firm matches. Not all rows give a size; the values are once, few, many and, for expanded clones, a class.

11 | NA | TRBJ2-7 | NA | TRBV7-6 | CASSLGDERYF | TGTGCCAGCAGCTTAGGGGACGAGCGGTACTTC
14 | NA | TRBJ1-6 | NA | TRBV4-1 | CASSQGDRLLALHF | TGCGCCAGCAGCCAAGGTGACCGGCTGTTGGCCCTCCACTTT
14 | NA | TRBJ2-7 | few | TRBV20-1 | CSASNRISSYEQYF | TGCAGTGCTAGTAACAGGATTAGCTCCTACGAGCAGTACTTC
15 | NA | TRBJ2-3 | many | TRBV13 | CASSLSGNPTDTQYF | TGTGCCAGCAGCTTATCGGGGAACCCCACAGATACGCAGTATTTT
14 | TRBD1 | TRBJ1-1 | few | TRBV30 | CAWSGGTENTEAFF | TGTGCCTGGAGTGGGGGGACAGAGAACACTGAAGCTTTCTTT
13 | NA | TRBJ2-4 | NA | TRBV13 | CASTGLAKNIQYF | TGTGCCAGCACAGGGTTAGCCAAAAACATTCAGTACTTC
18 | NA | TRBJ1-5 | NA | TRBV7-6 | CASSLDHPGGLGKGPQHF | TGTGCCAGCAGCTTAGATCACCCAGGAGGCTTGGGAAAAGGGCCCCAGCATTTT
18 | TRBD1 | TRBJ2-7 | NA | TRBV7-9 | CASSLGTGLNEGGYEQYF | TGTGCCAGCAGCCTGGGGACAGGTCTAAACGAAGGCGGTTACGAGCAGTACTTC
14 | NA | TRBJ1-1 | few | TRBV6-1 | CASRPTAVGTEAFF | TGTGCCAGCAGGCCTACGGCGGTGGGCACTGAAGCTTTCTTT
12 | TRBD2 | TRBJ2-5 | few | TRBV29-1 | CSVPAGGETQYF | TGCAGCGTACCAGCGGGGGGAGAGACCCAGTACTTC
14 | NA | TRBJ1-6 | NA | TRBV19 | CASSMNNGNSPLHF | TGTGCCAGTAGTATGAATAACGGGAATTCACCCCTCCACTTT
15 | NA | TRBJ1-5 | few | TRBV7-9 | CASSLGTLSNQPQHF | TGTGCCAGCAGCTTGGGGACTCTTAGCAATCAGCCCCAGCATTTT
18 | TRBD2 | TRBJ2-7 | few | TRBV5-6 | CASSSTPLLAGGIYEQYF | TGTGCCAGCAGCTCCACCCCCTTACTAGCGGGAGGGATCTACGAGCAGTACTTC
11 | NA | TRBJ2-7 | NA | TRBV29-1 | CSVSEGYEQYF | TGCAGCGTCTCAGAGGGTTACGAGCAGTACTTC
14 | NA | TRBJ2-3 | many | TRBV2 | CASSETRGRDTQYF | TGTGCCAGCAGTGAAACCAGGGGCAGGGATACGCAGTATTTT
12 | NA | TRBJ2-4 | NA | TRBV6-1 | CASSESANIQYF | TGTGCCAGCAGTGAAAGTGCGAACATTCAGTACTTC
12 | NA | TRBJ1-4 | many | TRBV2 | CASSDLNEKLFF | TGTGCCAGCAGTGATCTTAATGAAAAACTGTTTTTT
15 | NA | TRBJ1-6 | NA | TRBV20-1 | CSARDLRGGGSPLHF | TGCAGTGCTAGAGATCTGAGGGGCGGAGGTTCACCCCTCCACTTT
14 | NA | TRBJ1-5 | NA | TRBV5-6 | CASSFFGSNQPQHF | TGTGCCAGCAGCTTCTTTGGTAGCAATCAGCCCCAGCATTTT
15 | TRBD2 | TRBJ2-7 | NA | TRBV4-1 | CASSQDPGRDYEQYF | TGCGCCAGCAGCCAAGATCCAGGGAGGGACTACGAGCAGTACTTC
15 | TRBD2 | TRBJ2-1 | NA | TRBV7-2 | CASSRSGGAGDEQFF | TGTGCCAGCAGCCGAAGCGGGGGGGCCGGGGATGAGCAGTTCTTC
17 | TRBD1 | TRBJ1-1 | many | TRBV5-1 | CASSYGQGVMVNTEAFF | TGCGCCAGCAGCTACGGACAGGGGGTAATGGTGAACACTGAAGCTTTCTTT
13 | NA | TRBJ1-2 | NA | TRBV2 | CASTRGGAEGYTF | TGTGCCAGCACGAGGGGGGGGGCCGAAGGCTACACCTTC
15 | NA | TRBJ2-1 | few | TRBV6-2/TRBV6-3 | CASSLDRRSYNEQFF | TGTGCCAGCAGTCTCGACAGGCGTTCCTACAATGAGCAGTTCTTC
17 | TRBD2 | TRBJ2-7 | NA | TRBV20-1 | CSATKLAGGPKLGEQYF | TGCAGTGCTACCAAGTTAGCGGGAGGGCCGAAGTTGGGGGAGCAGTACTTC
15 | NA | TRBJ2-3 | NA | TRBV20-1 | CSASGGGGPPDTQYF | TGCAGTGCTAGCGGCGGCGGGGGCCCCCCAGATACGCAGTATTTT
17 | TRBD2 | TRBJ2-7 | many | TRBV27 | CASSLGGGATYSYEQYF | TGTGCCAGCAGTTTAGGGGGAGGGGCGACATACTCCTACGAGCAGTACTTC
12 | NA | TRBJ1-1 | NA | TRBV27 | CATEGPGTEAFF | TGTGCCACAGAGGGCCCTGGGACTGAAGCTTTCTTT
14 | NA | TRBJ2-7 | many | TRBV6-1 | CASSEWAVTYEQYF | TGTGCCAGCAGTGAATGGGCGGTTACCTACGAGCAGTACTTC
17 | NA | TRBJ1-1 | few | TRBV6-5 | CASSYSGALYMNTEAFF | TGTGCCAGCAGTTACTCGGGGGCTCTGTACATGAACACTGAAGCTTTCTTT
13 | TRBD1 | TRBJ1-1 | many | TRBV6-1 | CASGGQLNTEAFF | TGTGCCAGCGGGGGACAGTTGAACACTGAAGCTTTCTTT
13 | NA | TRBJ2-1 | NA | TRBV7-9 | CASGNENYNEQFF | TGTGCCAGCGGAAATGAGAACTACAATGAGCAGTTCTTC
15 | TRBD1 | TRBJ2-1 | many | TRBV12-3/TRBV12-4 | CASSLPGGRNNEQFF | TGTGCCAGCAGTTTACCAGGGGGCCGCAACAATGAGCAGTTCTTC
14 | NA | TRBJ1-5 | many | TRBV12-3/TRBV12-4 | CASSFNSGDQPQHF | TGTGCCAGCAGTTTTAATTCGGGGGATCAGCCCCAGCATTTT
13 | NA | TRBJ1-1 | NA | TRBV5-1 | CASSLEGRAQAFF | TGCGCCAGCAGCTTGGAAGGTCGAGCCCAAGCTTTCTTT
13 | TRBD1 | TRBJ1-2 | many | TRBV28 | CASSTGTGDWWTF | TGTGCCAGCAGTACCGGGACAGGGGACTGGTGGACCTTC
17 | TRBD2 | TRBJ2-3 | NA | TRBV12-3/TRBV12-4 | CASSLMSSGIGTDTQYF | TGTGCCAGCAGTTTAATGTCTAGCGGGATTGGCACAGATACGCAGTATTTT
14 | TRBD2 | TRBJ2-1 | many | TRBV4-2 | CASSDKRESYEQFF | TGTGCCAGCAGCGATAAGCGGGAGTCCTATGAGCAGTTCTTC
16 | TRBD2 | TRBJ2-5 | many | TRBV28 | CASSPPSGRGGETQYF | TGTGCCAGCAGTCCCCCCAGCGGGAGAGGAGGAGAGACCCAGTACTTC
15 | TRBD2 | TRBJ2-2 | many | TRBV7-2 | CASSWRLAGTGELFF | TGTGCCAGCAGCTGGAGACTAGCGGGCACCGGGGAGCTGTTTTTT